What follows are 17 T cell receptor beta chains derived from one specimen sequenced in a study of T cell responses to AZD1222 COVID-19 vaccine. Sequencing was performed with immunoSEQ multiplex PCR; in TCRdb, only in-frame clones are kept and a portion is missing. The profile covers about 91,000 clones, with more than 85% appearing a single time and about 3.4% taken by the ten largest. The sequences come from peripheral blood, collected 28 days after the second AZD1222 dose. These receptors came from an adult who received the AZD1222 COVID-19 vaccine.

This sequence joins TRBV20-1 and TRBJ2-7; no clear D gene. CDR1 is DFQATT and CDR2 is SNEGSKA in the germline V gene (reference sequence). The CDR3 extends over 12 amino acids. V dropped 3 bases and J dropped 4 bases, with 10 bases sitting between them. The CDR3: CSASYGPYEQYF. DNA of the CDR3: TGCAGTGCTAGTTACGGGCCTTACGAGCAGTACTTC.

V is TRBV3-1 (or the pseudogene TRBV3-2) and J is TRBJ2-1, with TRBD2 matching 11 bases. The length of the CDR3 is 19 residues. Germline V CDR1 and CDR2: LGHDT, YNNKEL (reference sequence). J lost 5 bases, V lost 0 bases, and 12 bases had no gene match. Here the CDR3 DNA reads TGTGCCAGCAGCCAAGAATGGCGGCTAGCGGGGGGTCCCGACAATGAGCAGTTCTTC. Its protein is CASSQEWRLAGGPDNEQFF.

In its sample, this clone was seen once. V usage is TRBV7-2 and J usage is TRBJ2-5; tentatively, D is TRBD2 (6 bases). CDR1 and CDR2 (germline): SGHTA, FQGNSA. The germline V and J ends were trimmed by 7 bases and 2 bases, with 17 bases remaining between them. This CDR3 contains 15 residues. This CDR3 reads CASNFRGSGQETQYF. CDR3 in DNA: TGTGCCAGCAACTTTAGAGGTAGCGGACAAGAGACCCAGTACTTC.

The CDR3 bases are TGTGCCAGCAGTTTATCAGCCCTAGCCAAAAACATTCAGTACTTC. It specifies CASSLSALAKNIQYF. This chain links TRBV27 with TRBJ2-4, with no clear D. CDR1 is MNHEY, CDR2 SMNVEV, per germline (reference sequence). Trimming removed 0 bases from V and 0 bases from J, with 6 bases in between. This CDR3 is built from 15 residues.

The gene calls are TRBV2 and TRBJ1-2; D ambiguous. This CDR3 contains 11 residues. Per germline, CDR1 SNHLY and CDR2 FYNNEI. V lost 11 bases, J lost 5 bases, and 12 bases lay in between. The CDR3 bases are TGTGCCGTTCCCTGGAGGTATGGCTACACCTTC. It is translated as CAVPWRYGYTF.

J is TRBJ1-1 and V is TRBV28; no clear D. Germline CDR1 reads MDHEN; CDR2 reads SYDVKM. Between the trimmed V and J ends, which lost 2 bases and 4 bases, there was a span of 8 bases. This CDR3 has 13 amino acids. CDR3 nucleotide sequence: TGTGCCAGCAGTTTACGTCGGGGCACTGAAGCTTTCTTT. Translated, it gives CASSLRRGTEAFF. The full variable domain, rest sourced from reference TRBV28 and TRBJ1-1, is DVKVTQSSRYLVKRTGEKVFLECVQDMDHENMFWYRQDPGLGLRLIYFSYDVKMKEKGDIPEGYSVSREKKERFSLILESASTNQTSMYLCASSLRRGTEAFFGQGTRLTVV.

V gene TRBV3-1 (or the pseudogene TRBV3-2) combines with J gene TRBJ2-3; 9 nucleotides line up with TRBD2. The germline gives CDR1 LGHDT, CDR2 YNNKEL (reference sequence). This CDR3 comprises 17 residues. V was pared by 5 bases and J by 2 bases, with 11 bases of the junction left unmatched. CDR3 nucleotides: TGTGCCAGCAGCTTTGGCCTTACTAGCGGGTTCACAGATACGCAGTATTTT. It is translated as CASSFGLTSGFTDTQYF.

The sample holds one count of this clone. V is TRBV5-4 and J is TRBJ1-2; D not resolved. The V gene lost 1 base and the J gene lost 6 bases, with 16 bases spanning the gap. The CDR3 length is 15 residues. The germline V gene has CDR1 SGHNT and CDR2 YYREEE (reference sequence). CDR3 coding DNA: TGTGCCAGCAGCTTGCCTGGCGTATTGGTCAATGGCTACACCTTC. Translated, it gives CASSLPGVLVNGYTF.

The CDR3 spells CAWSPLDRVGGNTIYF. The CDR3, as DNA: TGTGCCTGGAGTCCTCTTGACAGGGTCGGGGGAAACACCATATATTTT. The chain recombines TRBV30 with TRBJ1-3; 7 nucleotides agree with TRBD1. Germline CDR1 GTSNPN, CDR2 SVGIG (reference sequence). The CDR3 totals 16 residues. After removal of 2 bases from V and 4 bases from J, the junction contained 11 bases not matched to a gene.

J is TRBJ2-7 and V is TRBV4-1, with TRBD1 matching over 9 bases. The CDR3 loop spans 14 amino acids. Germline values: CDR1 MGHRA, CDR2 YSYEKL. J lost 3 bases, V lost 4 bases, and 4 bases had no gene match. CDR3 nucleotides: TGCGCCAGCAGCCCTTGGGACAGGGACTACGAGCAGTACTTC. Its translation is CASSPWDRDYEQYF.

The chain links TRBV28 to TRBJ1-1, with 7 bases lining up with TRBD1. V gave up 6 bases and J gave up 5 bases; unmatched junction bases: 9. CDR3 length: 14 amino acids. Germline loops: CDR1 MDHEN, CDR2 SYDVKM. The CDR3 DNA is TGTGCCAGCAGGGGGGGAGGGGGCATAACTGAAGCTTTCTTT. It translates to CASRGGGGITEAFF.

The chain is built from TRBV5-1 and TRBJ2-2; no reliable D call. With 5 bases removed from V and 0 bases from J, the gap between germline ends came to 11 bases. The length of the CDR3 is 15 residues. Germline V CDR1 and CDR2: SGHRS, YFSETQ. The CDR3 DNA follows: TGCGCCAGCAGTTCTGACCCAACGAACACCGGGGAGCTGTTTTTT. Translating gives CASSSDPTNTGELFF.

V gene TRBV18 combines with J gene TRBJ2-7; 9 nucleotides match TRBD1. This CDR3 is 15 amino acids long. J lost 0 bases, V lost 8 bases, and 8 bases had no gene match. Germline values: CDR1 KGHSH, CDR2 LQKENI. The CDR3 DNA reads as TGTGCCAGCCAGGGACAGGGAGACTTCTCCTACGAGCAGTACTTC. Its protein product is CASQGQGDFSYEQYF.

The chain joins TRBV30 to TRBJ1-6; weak D call: TRBD1 (6 bases). Between the trimmed V and J ends, which lost 6 bases and 7 bases, there was a span of 19 bases. This CDR3 comprises 15 residues. The germline gives CDR1 GTSNPN, CDR2 SVGIG (reference sequence). The CDR3 sequence: CACLVGQGLNSPLHF. The CDR3 DNA follows: TGTGCCTGCCTCGTGGGGCAGGGGCTCAATTCACCCCTCCACTTT.

This chain uses TRBV6-2 or TRBV6-3 with TRBJ1-6; 7 bases are a match to TRBD1. Per germline, CDR1 MNHEY and CDR2 SVGEGT. The CDR3 runs to 16 residues. The junction had 8 bases not matched to a gene; V was cut back by 2 bases and J by 7 bases. CDR3 DNA: TGTGCCAGCAGTTACCAGCCAGGGGGTGGGAATTCACCCCTCCACTTT. It translates to CASSYQPGGGNSPLHF.

The V call is TRBV23-1, the J call TRBJ1-6; TRBD1 is a possible D gene (6 bases). TRBV23-1 counts as an open reading frame of uncertain function. Trimming stripped 2 bases from V and 1 base from J, with 18 bases between. This CDR3 region has 19 residues. Written as DNA, the CDR3 is TGCGCCAGCAGTCAAGGGCGGGGGGCGAGGATATCCTATAATTCACCCCTCCACTTT. Its translation: CASSQGRGARISYNSPLHF.

CDR3 in DNA: TGTGCCAGCAGCTTGGCAGGTGGCAGACAAACAGATACGCAGTATTTT. As protein: CASSLAGGRQTDTQYF. The gene calls are TRBV5-5 and TRBJ2-3, with D uncertain. The CDR3 is made up of 16 amino acids. Trimming left V 0 bases short and J 3 bases short, with 14 bases between. CDR1 and CDR2 from the germline V gene are SGHKS and YYEKEE (reference sequence).